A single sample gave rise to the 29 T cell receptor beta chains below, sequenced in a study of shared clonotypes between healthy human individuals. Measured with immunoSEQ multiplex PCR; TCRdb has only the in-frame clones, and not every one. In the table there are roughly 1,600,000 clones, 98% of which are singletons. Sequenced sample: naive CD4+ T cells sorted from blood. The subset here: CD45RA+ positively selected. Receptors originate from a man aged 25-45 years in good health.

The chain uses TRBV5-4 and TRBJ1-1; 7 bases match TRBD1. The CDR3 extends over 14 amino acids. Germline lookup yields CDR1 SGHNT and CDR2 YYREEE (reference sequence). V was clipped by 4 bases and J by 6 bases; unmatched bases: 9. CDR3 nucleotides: TGTGCCAGCAGCATCGGTAACAGGGGTCCTGAAGCTTTCTTT. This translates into CASSIGNRGPEAFF.

The CDR3 region is CATSRDVGTTYNEQFF. CDR3 bases: TGTGCCACCAGCAGAGATGTCGGGACAACCTACAATGAGCAGTTCTTC. This chain joins TRBV15 and TRBJ2-1; D possibly corresponds to TRBD1 (6 bases). Trimming stripped 0 bases from V and 2 bases from J, with 11 bases between. The CDR3 loop spans 16 amino acids. From germline, CDR1 is LNHNV and CDR2 YYDKDF (reference sequence).

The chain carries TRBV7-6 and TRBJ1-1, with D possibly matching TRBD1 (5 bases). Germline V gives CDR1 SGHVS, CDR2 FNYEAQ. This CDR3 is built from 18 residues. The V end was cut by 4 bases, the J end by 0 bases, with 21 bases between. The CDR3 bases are TGTGCCAGCAGCTATCAGGGTTCTAATAATTGGATGAACACTGAAGCTTTCTTT. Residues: CASSYQGSNNWMNTEAFF.

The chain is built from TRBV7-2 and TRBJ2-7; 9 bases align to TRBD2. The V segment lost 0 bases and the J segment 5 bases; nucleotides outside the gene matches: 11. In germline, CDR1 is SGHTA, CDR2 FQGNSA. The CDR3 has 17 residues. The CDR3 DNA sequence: TGTGCCAGCAGCTTAGCGCTGGTAGCGGGGGCCGGTGACGAGCAGTACTTC. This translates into CASSLALVAGAGDEQYF.

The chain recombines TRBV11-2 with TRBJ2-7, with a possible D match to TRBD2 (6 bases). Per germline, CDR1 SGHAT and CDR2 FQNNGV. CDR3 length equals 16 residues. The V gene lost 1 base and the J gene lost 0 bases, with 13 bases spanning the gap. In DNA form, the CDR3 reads TGTGCCAGCAGCTTAGGATTCGGAGGGTTCTCCTACGAGCAGTACTTC. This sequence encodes CASSLGFGGFSYEQYF.

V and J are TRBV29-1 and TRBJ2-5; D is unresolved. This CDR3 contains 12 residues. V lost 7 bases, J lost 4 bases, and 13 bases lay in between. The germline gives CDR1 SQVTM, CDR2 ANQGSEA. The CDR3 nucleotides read TGCAGCGCTCTCCTAGAAACAGAGACCCAGTACTTC. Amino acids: CSALLETETQYF.

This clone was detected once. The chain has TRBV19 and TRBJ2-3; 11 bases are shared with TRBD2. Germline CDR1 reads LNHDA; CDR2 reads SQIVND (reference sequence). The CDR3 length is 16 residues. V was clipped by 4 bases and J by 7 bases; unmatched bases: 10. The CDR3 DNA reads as TGTGCCAGTAGTACCCGGTCTAGCGGGAGGCCATATACGCAGTATTTT. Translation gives CASSTRSSGRPYTQYF.

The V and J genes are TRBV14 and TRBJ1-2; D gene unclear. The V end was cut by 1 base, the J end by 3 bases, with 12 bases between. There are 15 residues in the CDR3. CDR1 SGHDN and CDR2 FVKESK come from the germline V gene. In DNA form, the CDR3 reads TGTGCCAGCAGCCAAGGGGGTGGCACGCACTATGGCTACACCTTC. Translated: CASSQGGGTHYGYTF.

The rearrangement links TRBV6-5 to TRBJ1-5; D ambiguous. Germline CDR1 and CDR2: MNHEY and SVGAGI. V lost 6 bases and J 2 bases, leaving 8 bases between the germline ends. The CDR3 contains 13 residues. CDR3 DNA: TGTGCCAGCAGGGACGGTGGCAATCAGCCCCAGCATTTT. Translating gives CASRDGGNQPQHF.

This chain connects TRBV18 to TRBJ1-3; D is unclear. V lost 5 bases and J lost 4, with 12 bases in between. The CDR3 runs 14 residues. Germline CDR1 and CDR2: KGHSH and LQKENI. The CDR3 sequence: CASSLSSDGNTIYF. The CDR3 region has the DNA TGTGCCAGCTCATTGTCCAGCGACGGAAACACCATATATTTT.

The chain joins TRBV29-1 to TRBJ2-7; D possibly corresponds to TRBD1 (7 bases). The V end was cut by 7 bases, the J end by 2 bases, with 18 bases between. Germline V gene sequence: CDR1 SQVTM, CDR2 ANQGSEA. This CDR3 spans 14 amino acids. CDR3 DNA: TGCAGCGCCGGAGGGGCAGGGGGGCCCTACGAGCAGTACTTC. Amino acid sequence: CSAGGAGGPYEQYF.

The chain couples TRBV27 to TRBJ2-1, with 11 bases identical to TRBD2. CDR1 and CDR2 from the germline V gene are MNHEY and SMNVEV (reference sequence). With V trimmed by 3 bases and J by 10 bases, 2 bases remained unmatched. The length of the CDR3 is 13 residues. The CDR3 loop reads CASSFRTSGEQFF. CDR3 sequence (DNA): TGTGCCAGCAGTTTCCGGACTAGCGGGGAGCAGTTCTTC.

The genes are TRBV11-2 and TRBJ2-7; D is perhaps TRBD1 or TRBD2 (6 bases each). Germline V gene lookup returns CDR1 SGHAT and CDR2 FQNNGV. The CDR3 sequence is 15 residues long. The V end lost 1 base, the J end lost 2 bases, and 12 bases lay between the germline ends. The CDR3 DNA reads TGTGCCAGCAGCTTAGTAGACGGGGGCCCCTACGAGCAGTACTTC. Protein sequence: CASSLVDGGPYEQYF.

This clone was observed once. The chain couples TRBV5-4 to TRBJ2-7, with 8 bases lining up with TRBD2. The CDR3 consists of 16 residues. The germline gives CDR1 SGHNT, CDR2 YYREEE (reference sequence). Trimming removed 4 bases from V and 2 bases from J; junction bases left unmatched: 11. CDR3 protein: CASSPTGSGSAYEQYF. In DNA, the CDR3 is TGTGCCAGCAGCCCGACGGGAAGCGGGAGCGCCTACGAGCAGTACTTC.

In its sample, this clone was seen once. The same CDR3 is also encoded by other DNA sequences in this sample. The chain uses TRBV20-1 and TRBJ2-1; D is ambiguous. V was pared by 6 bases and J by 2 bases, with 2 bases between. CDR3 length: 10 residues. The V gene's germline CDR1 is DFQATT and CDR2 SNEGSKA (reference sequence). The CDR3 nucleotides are TGCAGTGCGGCCTACAATGAGCAGTTCTTC. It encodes CSAAYNEQFF.

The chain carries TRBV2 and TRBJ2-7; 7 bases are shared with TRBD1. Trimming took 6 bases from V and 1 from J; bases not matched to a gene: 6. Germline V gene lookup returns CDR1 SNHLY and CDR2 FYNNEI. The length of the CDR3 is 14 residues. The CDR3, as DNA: TGTGCCAGCAGGTACGGGACAGAGTCCTACGAGCAGTACTTC. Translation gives CASRYGTESYEQYF.

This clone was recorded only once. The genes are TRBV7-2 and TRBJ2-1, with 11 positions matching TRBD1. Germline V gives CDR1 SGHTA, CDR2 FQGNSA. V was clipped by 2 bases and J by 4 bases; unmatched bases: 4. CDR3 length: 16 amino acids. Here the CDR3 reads CASSLIGTGGYNEQFF. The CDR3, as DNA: TGTGCCAGCAGCTTAATTGGGACAGGGGGATACAATGAGCAGTTCTTC.

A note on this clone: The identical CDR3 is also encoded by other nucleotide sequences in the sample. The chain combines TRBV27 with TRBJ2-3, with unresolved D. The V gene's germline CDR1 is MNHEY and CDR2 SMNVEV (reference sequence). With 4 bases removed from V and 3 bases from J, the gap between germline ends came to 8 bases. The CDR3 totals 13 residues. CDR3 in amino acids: CASSSLGTDTQYF. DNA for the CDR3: TGTGCCAGCAGTTCCTTGGGAACAGATACGCAGTATTTT.

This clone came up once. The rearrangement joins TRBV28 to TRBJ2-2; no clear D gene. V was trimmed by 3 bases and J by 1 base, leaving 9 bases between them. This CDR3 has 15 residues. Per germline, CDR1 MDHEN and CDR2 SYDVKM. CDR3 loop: CASSLPRLNTGELFF. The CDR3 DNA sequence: TGTGCCAGCAGTTTGCCACGTCTGAACACCGGGGAGCTGTTTTTT.

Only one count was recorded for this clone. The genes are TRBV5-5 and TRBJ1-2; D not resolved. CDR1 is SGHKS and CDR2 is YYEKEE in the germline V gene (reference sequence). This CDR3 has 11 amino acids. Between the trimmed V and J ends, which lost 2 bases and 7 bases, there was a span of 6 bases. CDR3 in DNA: TGTGCCAGCAGCTTCAACGGTGGCTACACCTTC. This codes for CASSFNGGYTF.

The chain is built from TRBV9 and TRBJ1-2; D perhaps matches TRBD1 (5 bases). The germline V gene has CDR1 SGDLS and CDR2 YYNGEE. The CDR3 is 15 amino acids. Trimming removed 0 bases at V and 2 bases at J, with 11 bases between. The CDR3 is CASSVGPRDNYGYTF. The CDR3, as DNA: TGTGCCAGCAGCGTAGGCCCGAGGGACAACTATGGCTACACCTTC. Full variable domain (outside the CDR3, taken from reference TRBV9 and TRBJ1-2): DSGVTQTPKHLITATGQRVTLRCSPRSGDLSVYWYQQSLDQGLQFLIQYYNGEERAKGNILERFSAQQFPDLHSELNLSSLELGDSALYFCASSVGPRDNYGYTFGSGTRLTVV.

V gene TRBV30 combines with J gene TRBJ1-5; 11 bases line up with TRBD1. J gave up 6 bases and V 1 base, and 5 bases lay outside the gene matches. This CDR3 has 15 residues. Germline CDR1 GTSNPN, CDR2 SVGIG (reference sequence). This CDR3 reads CAWSAGTGGSQPQHF. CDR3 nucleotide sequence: TGTGCCTGGAGTGCTGGGACAGGGGGGTCTCAGCCCCAGCATTTT.

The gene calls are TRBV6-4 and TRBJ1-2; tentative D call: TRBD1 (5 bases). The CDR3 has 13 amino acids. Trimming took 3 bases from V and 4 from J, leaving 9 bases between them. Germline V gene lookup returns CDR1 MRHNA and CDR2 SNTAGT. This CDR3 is CASSEGVGYGYTF. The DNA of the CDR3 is TGTGCCAGCAGTGAGGGGGTGGGCTATGGCTACACCTTC.

CDR3 amino acids: CASSEGQGRGKLHEQYF. Here the CDR3 DNA reads TGTGCCAGCAGTGAGGGACAGGGGAGAGGAAAACTCCACGAGCAGTACTTC. The V and J genes are TRBV6-1 and TRBJ2-7, with 10 bases that match TRBD1. Germline-derived CDR1 and CDR2 are MNHNS and SASEGT. V lost 3 bases to trimming and J lost 5 bases; unmatched junction nucleotides: 13. The CDR3 totals 17 residues.

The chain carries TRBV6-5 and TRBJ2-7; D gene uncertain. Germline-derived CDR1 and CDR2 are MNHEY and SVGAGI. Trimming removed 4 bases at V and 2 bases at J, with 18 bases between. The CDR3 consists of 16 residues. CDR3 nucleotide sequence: TGTGCCAGCAGTTCCCTTACGCAGGAATATGCCTACGAGCAGTACTTC. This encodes CASSSLTQEYAYEQYF.

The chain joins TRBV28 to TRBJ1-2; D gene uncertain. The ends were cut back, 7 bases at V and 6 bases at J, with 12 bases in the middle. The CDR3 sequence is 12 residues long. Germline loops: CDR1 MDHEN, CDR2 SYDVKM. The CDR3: CASTVTGNGYTF. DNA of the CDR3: TGTGCCAGCACCGTAACCGGAAATGGCTACACCTTC.

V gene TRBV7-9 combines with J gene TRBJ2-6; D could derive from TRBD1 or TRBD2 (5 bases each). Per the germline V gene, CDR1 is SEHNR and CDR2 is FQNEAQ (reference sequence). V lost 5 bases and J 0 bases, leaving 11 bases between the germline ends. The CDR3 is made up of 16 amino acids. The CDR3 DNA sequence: TGTGCCAGCAGCCAGAGGGGCGGCTCTGGGGCCAACGTCCTGACTTTC. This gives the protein CASSQRGGSGANVLTF.

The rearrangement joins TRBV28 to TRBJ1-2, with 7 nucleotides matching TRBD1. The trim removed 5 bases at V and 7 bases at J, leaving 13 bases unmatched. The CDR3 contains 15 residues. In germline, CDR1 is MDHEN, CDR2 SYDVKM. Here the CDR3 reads CASSVPTGFPGGYTF. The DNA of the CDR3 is TGTGCCAGCAGTGTCCCGACAGGGTTCCCTGGTGGCTACACCTTC.

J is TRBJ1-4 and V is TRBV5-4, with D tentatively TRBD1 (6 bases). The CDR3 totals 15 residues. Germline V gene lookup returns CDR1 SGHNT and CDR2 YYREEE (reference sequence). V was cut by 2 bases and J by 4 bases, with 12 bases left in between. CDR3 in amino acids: CASSFGGALNEKLFF. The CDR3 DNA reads TGTGCCAGCAGCTTTGGGGGGGCCCTTAATGAAAAACTGTTTTTT.